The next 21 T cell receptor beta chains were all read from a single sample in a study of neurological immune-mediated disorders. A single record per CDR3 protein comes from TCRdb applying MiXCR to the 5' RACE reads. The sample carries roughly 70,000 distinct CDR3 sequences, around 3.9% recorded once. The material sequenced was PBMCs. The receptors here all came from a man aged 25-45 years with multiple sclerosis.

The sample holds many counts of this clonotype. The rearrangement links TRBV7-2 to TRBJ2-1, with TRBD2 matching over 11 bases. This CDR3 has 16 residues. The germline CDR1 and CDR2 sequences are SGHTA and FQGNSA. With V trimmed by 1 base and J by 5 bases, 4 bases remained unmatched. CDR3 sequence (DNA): TGTGCCAGCAGCTTAGGTGTGACTAGCGGGAACAATGAGCAGTTCTTC. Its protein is CASSLGVTSGNNEQFF.

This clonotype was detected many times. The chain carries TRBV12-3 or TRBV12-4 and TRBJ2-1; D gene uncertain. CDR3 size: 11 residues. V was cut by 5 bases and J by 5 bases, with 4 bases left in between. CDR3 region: CASSHNNEQFF. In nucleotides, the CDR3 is TGTGCCAGCAGTCATAACAATGAGCAGTTCTTC.

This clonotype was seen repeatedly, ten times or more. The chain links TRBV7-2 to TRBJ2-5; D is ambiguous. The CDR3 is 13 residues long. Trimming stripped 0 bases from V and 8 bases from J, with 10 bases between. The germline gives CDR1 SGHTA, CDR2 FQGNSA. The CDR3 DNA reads TGTGCCAGCAGCTTAGCGGCCGCCCCCACCCAGTACTTC. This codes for CASSLAAAPTQYF.

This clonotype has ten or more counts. The CDR3 protein is CSAHALTVMNTEAFF. DNA of the CDR3: TGCAGTGCTCACGCCTTGACAGTTATGAACACTGAAGCTTTCTTT. The chain is built from TRBV20-1 and TRBJ1-1; D possibly corresponds to TRBD1 (5 bases). Trimming stripped 5 bases from V and 0 bases from J, with 16 bases between. This CDR3 contains 15 residues. The germline V gene encodes CDR1 DFQATT and CDR2 SNEGSKA (reference sequence).

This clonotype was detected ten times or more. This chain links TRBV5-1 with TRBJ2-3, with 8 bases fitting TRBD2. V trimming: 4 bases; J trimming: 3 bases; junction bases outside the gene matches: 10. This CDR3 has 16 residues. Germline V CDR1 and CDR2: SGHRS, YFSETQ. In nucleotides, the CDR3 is TGCGCCAGCAGCGGAGTAGCGGGGATCTCAACAGATACGCAGTATTTT. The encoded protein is CASSGVAGISTDTQYF.

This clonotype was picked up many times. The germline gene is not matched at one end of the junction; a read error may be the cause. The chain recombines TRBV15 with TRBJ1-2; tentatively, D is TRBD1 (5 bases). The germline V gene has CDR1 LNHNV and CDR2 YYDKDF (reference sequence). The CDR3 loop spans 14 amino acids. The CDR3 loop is CVTSRDFGGYGYTF. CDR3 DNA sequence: TGTGTCACCAGCAGAGATTTCGGGGGTTACGGCTACACCTTC.

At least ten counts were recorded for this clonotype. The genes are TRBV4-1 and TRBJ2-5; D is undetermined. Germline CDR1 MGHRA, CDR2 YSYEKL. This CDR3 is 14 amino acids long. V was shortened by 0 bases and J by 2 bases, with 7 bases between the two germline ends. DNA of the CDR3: TGCGCCAGCAGCCAAGATCCGACTCAAGAGACCCAGTACTTC. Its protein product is CASSQDPTQETQYF.

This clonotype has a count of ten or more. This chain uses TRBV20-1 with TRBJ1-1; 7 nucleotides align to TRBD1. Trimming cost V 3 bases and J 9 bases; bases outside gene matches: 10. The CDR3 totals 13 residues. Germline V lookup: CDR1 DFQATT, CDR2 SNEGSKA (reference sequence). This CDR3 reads CSARLIEGAQAFF. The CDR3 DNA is TGCAGTGCTAGGTTAATTGAGGGGGCACAAGCTTTCTTT.

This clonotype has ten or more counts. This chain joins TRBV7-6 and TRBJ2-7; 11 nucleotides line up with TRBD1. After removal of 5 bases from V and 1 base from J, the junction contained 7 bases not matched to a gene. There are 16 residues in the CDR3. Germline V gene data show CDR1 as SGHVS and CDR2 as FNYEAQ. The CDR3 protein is CASSPVDRGLSYEQYF. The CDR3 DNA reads TGTGCCAGCAGCCCCGTGGACAGGGGGCTATCCTACGAGCAGTACTTC.

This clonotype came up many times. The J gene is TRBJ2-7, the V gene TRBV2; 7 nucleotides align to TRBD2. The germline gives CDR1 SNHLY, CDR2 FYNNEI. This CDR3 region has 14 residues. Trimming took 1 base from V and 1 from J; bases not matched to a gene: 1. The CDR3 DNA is TGTGCCAGCAGTGAAGACGGGGGGTCCTACGAGCAGTACTTC. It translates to CASSEDGGSYEQYF.

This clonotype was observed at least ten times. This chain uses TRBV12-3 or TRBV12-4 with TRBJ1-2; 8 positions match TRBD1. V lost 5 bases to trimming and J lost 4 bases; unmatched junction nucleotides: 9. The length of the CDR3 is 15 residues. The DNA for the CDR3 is TGTGCCAGCAGTCTGAGACGGACAGGGAGCTATGGCTACACCTTC. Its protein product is CASSLRRTGSYGYTF.

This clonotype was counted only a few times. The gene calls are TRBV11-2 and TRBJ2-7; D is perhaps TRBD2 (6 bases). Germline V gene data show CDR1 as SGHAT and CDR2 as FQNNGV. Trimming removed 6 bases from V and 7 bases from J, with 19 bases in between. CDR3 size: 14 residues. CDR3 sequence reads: CASSPFFTSREQYF. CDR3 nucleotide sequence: TGTGCCAGCAGTCCGTTTTTCACTAGCCGGGAGCAGTACTTC.

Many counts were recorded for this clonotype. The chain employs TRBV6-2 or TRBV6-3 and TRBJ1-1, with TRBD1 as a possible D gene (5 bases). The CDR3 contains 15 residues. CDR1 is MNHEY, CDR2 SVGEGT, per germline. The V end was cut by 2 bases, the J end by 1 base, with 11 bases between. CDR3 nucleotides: TGTGCCAGCAGTTACACGCCGGGACGGAACACTGAAGCTTTCTTT. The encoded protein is CASSYTPGRNTEAFF.

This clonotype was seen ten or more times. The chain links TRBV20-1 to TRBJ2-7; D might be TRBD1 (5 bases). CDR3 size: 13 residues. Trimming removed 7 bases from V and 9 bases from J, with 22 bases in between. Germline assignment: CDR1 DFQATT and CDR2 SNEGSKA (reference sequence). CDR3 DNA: TGCAGTGATCTTTGGGCAGGGAAGGGTGGGCAGTACTTC. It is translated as CSDLWAGKGGQYF.

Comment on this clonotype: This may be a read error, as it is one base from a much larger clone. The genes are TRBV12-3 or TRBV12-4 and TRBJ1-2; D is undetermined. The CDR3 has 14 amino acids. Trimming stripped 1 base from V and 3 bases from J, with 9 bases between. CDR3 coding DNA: TGTGCCAGCAGTTTAGAGGAAAGCTACTATGGCTACACCTTC. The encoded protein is CASSLEESYYGYTF.

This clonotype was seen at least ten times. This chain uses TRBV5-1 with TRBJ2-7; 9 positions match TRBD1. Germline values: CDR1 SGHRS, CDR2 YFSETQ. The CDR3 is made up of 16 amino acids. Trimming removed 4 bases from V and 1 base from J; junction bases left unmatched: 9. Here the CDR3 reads CASSTGTGQRSYEQYF. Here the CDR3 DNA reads TGCGCCAGCAGCACCGGGACAGGGCAGAGGTCCTACGAGCAGTACTTC.

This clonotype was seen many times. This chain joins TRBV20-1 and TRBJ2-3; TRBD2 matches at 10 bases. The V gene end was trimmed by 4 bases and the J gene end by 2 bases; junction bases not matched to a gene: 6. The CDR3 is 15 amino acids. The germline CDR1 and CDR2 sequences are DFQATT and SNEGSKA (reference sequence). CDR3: CSAKASGGHTDTQYF. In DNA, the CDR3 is TGCAGTGCTAAGGCTAGCGGGGGCCACACAGATACGCAGTATTTT.

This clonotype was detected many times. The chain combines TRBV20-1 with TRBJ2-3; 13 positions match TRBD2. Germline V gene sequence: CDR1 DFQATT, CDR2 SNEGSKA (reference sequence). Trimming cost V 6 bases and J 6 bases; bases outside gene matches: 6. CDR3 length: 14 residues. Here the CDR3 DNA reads TGCAGTGCAAGGACTAGCGGGGGCGGGGATACGCAGTATTTT. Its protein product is CSARTSGGGDTQYF.

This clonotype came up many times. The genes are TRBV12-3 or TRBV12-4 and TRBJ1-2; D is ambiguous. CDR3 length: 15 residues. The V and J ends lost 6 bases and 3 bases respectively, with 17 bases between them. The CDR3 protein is CASRHPGLNDYGYTF. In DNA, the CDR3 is TGTGCCAGCAGGCATCCGGGCCTCAATGACTATGGCTACACCTTC.

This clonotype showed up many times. The CDR3 sequence is CSARDPQGAHGPQHF. The CDR3 coding sequence is TGCAGTGCTAGAGATCCACAAGGAGCCCATGGGCCCCAGCATTTT. The genes are TRBV20-1 and TRBJ1-5; D is ambiguous. The V gene's germline CDR1 is DFQATT and CDR2 SNEGSKA (reference sequence). V was shortened by 0 bases and J by 9 bases, with 18 bases between the two germline ends. This CDR3 contains 15 residues.

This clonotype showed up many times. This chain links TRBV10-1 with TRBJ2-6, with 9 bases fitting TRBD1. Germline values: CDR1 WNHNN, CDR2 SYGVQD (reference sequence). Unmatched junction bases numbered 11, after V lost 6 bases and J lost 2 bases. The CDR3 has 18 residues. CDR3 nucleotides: TGCGCCAGCAGATACCTGGGGACAGGGAAGACTGGGGCCAACGTCCTGACTTTC. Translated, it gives CASRYLGTGKTGANVLTF.